These T cell receptor beta chains were read from a single sample in a study of cytomegalovirus exposure and HLA in healthy donors. Some clones are missing from TCRdb's copy, which holds only in-frame ones; the method was immunoSEQ multiplex PCR. The sample yields approximately 82,000 clones, 93% seen once. The material sequenced was PBMCs. Receptors originate from a man aged 18 to 35 in good health and CMV-seronegative. The CDR3 runs from the conserved cysteine through the conserved F or W. A D gene is named only where the DNA matches it firmly. Expanded clones are given a class, and other clones once, few, many or no size at all.

CDR3 DNA: TGTGCCAGCAGTGGGACAGGGGGCACAGATACGCAGTATTTT
CDR3 protein: CASSGTGGTDTQYF
clone size: few
J gene: TRBJ2-3
V gene: TRBV6-4
D gene: TRBD1

CDR3 DNA: TGTGCCAGCAGCCTAGGGACAGGACGCGAGCAGTACTTC
CDR3 protein: CASSLGTGREQYF
clone size: NA
J gene: TRBJ2-7
V gene: TRBV7-2
D gene: TRBD1

CDR3 DNA: TGTGCCAGCAGAGCAGGGGTTGTGACAGATACGCAGTATTTT
CDR3 protein: CASRAGVVTDTQYF
clone size: NA
J gene: TRBJ2-3
V gene: TRBV7-2
D gene: NA

CDR3 DNA: TGTGCCAGCAGTTTTATGGTGGGGACAGGGTTATCCAATCAGCCCCAGCATTTT
CDR3 protein: CASSFMVGTGLSNQPQHF
clone size: NA
J gene: TRBJ1-5
V gene: TRBV28
D gene: TRBD1

CDR3 DNA: TGTGCCAGCAGCTTGGACATGAATCAGCCCCAGCATTTT
CDR3 protein: CASSLDMNQPQHF
clone size: NA
J gene: TRBJ1-5
V gene: TRBV5-5
D gene: NA

CDR3 DNA: TGTGCCAGCAGTTTGGGGACAGCGAATGAAAAACTGTTTTTT
CDR3 protein: CASSLGTANEKLFF
clone size: once
J gene: TRBJ1-4
V gene: TRBV6-5
D gene: TRBD1

CDR3 DNA: TGTGCCAGCAGTGAAGCGGGGAGGGAAGCTTTCTTT
CDR3 protein: CASSEAGREAFF
clone size: NA
J gene: TRBJ1-1
V gene: TRBV6-1
D gene: NA

CDR3 DNA: TGTGCCAGCAGTTACTCGGGCAGATTGAGTGGCTACACCTTC
CDR3 protein: CASSYSGRLSGYTF
clone size: NA
J gene: TRBJ1-2
V gene: TRBV6-5
D gene: NA

CDR3 DNA: TGTGCCAGCAGTGGAACGGGAGAGCAGTACTTC
CDR3 protein: CASSGTGEQYF
clone size: NA
J gene: TRBJ2-7
V gene: TRBV27
D gene: NA

CDR3 DNA: TGTGCCAGCAGTGGTGGTAGCGGGGGGGCCACGGATACGCAGTATTTT
CDR3 protein: CASSGGSGGATDTQYF
clone size: few
J gene: TRBJ2-3
V gene: TRBV6-4
D gene: TRBD2

CDR3 DNA: TGCAGCGTTGAGGGGAATAGCGGGGAAAAACTGTTTTTT
CDR3 protein: CSVEGNSGEKLFF
clone size: NA
J gene: TRBJ1-4
V gene: TRBV29-1
D gene: NA

CDR3 DNA: TGTGCCAGCAGCACTCCTTCCCGGGAGACCCAGTACTTC
CDR3 protein: CASSTPSRETQYF
clone size: NA
J gene: TRBJ2-5
V gene: TRBV11-3
D gene: NA

CDR3 DNA: TGTGCCAGCAGTGAAAGGGAGAACTACTATGGCTACACCTTC
CDR3 protein: CASSERENYYGYTF
clone size: NA
J gene: TRBJ1-2
V gene: TRBV6-1
D gene: NA

CDR3 DNA: TGTGCCAGCAGTCAGGGACTAGCGGACCTCAATGAGCAGTTCTTC
CDR3 protein: CASSQGLADLNEQFF
clone size: NA
J gene: TRBJ2-1
V gene: TRBV6-5
D gene: TRBD2

CDR3 DNA: TGTGCCAGCAGCTTACTAGCGGGGGGGCGCTACAATGAGCAGTTCTTC
CDR3 protein: CASSLLAGGRYNEQFF
clone size: NA
J gene: TRBJ2-1
V gene: TRBV7-9
D gene: TRBD2

CDR3 DNA: TGTGCCAGCAGCCTATTCGATACGCAGTATTTT
CDR3 protein: CASSLFDTQYF
clone size: NA
J gene: TRBJ2-3
V gene: TRBV7-2
D gene: NA

CDR3 DNA: TGTGCCAGCAGCTTATGGGACAGAATATCGATAGCAATTCAGCCCCAGCATTTT
CDR3 protein: CASSLWDRISIAIQPQHF
clone size: NA
J gene: TRBJ1-5
V gene: TRBV11-2
D gene: TRBD1

CDR3 DNA: TGTGCCAGCAGCTCCGGACTAGCGGGACTAAGCTACAATGAGCAGTTCTTC
CDR3 protein: CASSSGLAGLSYNEQFF
clone size: NA
J gene: TRBJ2-1
V gene: TRBV7-9
D gene: TRBD2

CDR3 DNA: TGTGCCAGCAGCTTGGGAGTGGCTAATGAAAAACTGTTTTTT
CDR3 protein: CASSLGVANEKLFF
clone size: NA
J gene: TRBJ1-4
V gene: TRBV5-4
D gene: NA

CDR3 DNA: TGTGCCAGCTCACCTAAACAGGGCGCTGGAAACACCATATATTTT
CDR3 protein: CASSPKQGAGNTIYF
clone size: NA
J gene: TRBJ1-3
V gene: TRBV18
D gene: NA

CDR3 DNA: TGTGCCAGCACTAACCCGGGACAGGGCTACTACGAGCAGTACTTC
CDR3 protein: CASTNPGQGYYEQYF
clone size: NA
J gene: TRBJ2-7
V gene: TRBV6-5
D gene: TRBD1

CDR3 DNA: TGTGCCAGCAGTTACTCATTTGGACAGGGGGCCGGGGAGCTGTTTTTT
CDR3 protein: CASSYSFGQGAGELFF
clone size: NA
J gene: TRBJ2-2
V gene: TRBV6-5
D gene: TRBD1

CDR3 DNA: TGCGCCAGCAGCCAAGGAACAGGGATCTACGAGCAGTACTTC
CDR3 protein: CASSQGTGIYEQYF
clone size: NA
J gene: TRBJ2-7
V gene: TRBV4-1
D gene: NA

CDR3 DNA: TGTGCCAGTAGAGGGGGCCCAGGGCCGCTGAAACTGTTTTTT
CDR3 protein: CASRGGPGPLKLFF
clone size: NA
J gene: TRBJ1-4
V gene: TRBV19
D gene: TRBD1

CDR3 DNA: TGTGCCAGCAGCCAAGACCCCAATACAGGGGTAGCTAGTGGCTACACCTTC
CDR3 protein: CASSQDPNTGVASGYTF
clone size: NA
J gene: TRBJ1-2
V gene: TRBV4-2
D gene: TRBD1

CDR3 DNA: TGTGCCAGCAGCCAAGTAGGCGTGTGGGGCCAGAACACTGAAGCTTTCTTT
CDR3 protein: CASSQVGVWGQNTEAFF
clone size: NA
J gene: TRBJ1-1
V gene: TRBV14
D gene: NA

CDR3 DNA: TGTGCCAGCAGTTACAATCGGGGTGCTGAGCAGTTCTTC
CDR3 protein: CASSYNRGAEQFF
clone size: once
J gene: TRBJ2-1
V gene: TRBV6-5
D gene: NA

CDR3 DNA: TGTGCCAGCAGTTTAGCGGGGGGGCTGGGGGATGAGCAGTTCTTC
CDR3 protein: CASSLAGGLGDEQFF
clone size: NA
J gene: TRBJ2-1
V gene: TRBV27
D gene: TRBD2

CDR3 DNA: TGTGCCAGCAGCTCGGGACAGGGGGCGAGCTACGAGCAGTACTTC
CDR3 protein: CASSSGQGASYEQYF
clone size: NA
J gene: TRBJ2-7
V gene: TRBV6-5
D gene: TRBD1

CDR3 DNA: TGTGCCAGCAGTCAGGGGACCAGGCAGCCCCAGCATTTT
CDR3 protein: CASSQGTRQPQHF
clone size: NA
J gene: TRBJ1-5
V gene: TRBV27
D gene: NA

CDR3 DNA: TGTGCCAGCTCACACACCGACAGGGACCTCTACTACGAGCAGTACTTC
CDR3 protein: CASSHTDRDLYYEQYF
clone size: once
J gene: TRBJ2-7
V gene: TRBV18
D gene: TRBD1

CDR3 DNA: TGTGCTAGCAGCCCGGGACTAGGGACCAACACCGGGGAGCTGTTTTTT
CDR3 protein: CASSPGLGTNTGELFF
clone size: NA
J gene: TRBJ2-2
V gene: TRBV7-7
D gene: TRBD2